This note documents a single T cell receptor beta chain sequence. The antigen this receptor binds is unknown. This sample also contains other DNA sequences that code for the same CDR3. To prepare the library, the immunoSEQ multiplex PCR assay was applied. A mixture of 60 forward primers for TCR Vbeta segments and 13 reverse primers for TCR Jbeta segments was used in the multiplex PCR. The CDR3 region of rearranged TCR beta genes was amplified from genomic DNA by a multiplex PCR assay. The Illumina HiSeq System was used to sequence the amplified TCR beta libraries as 87-base-pair reads. Per the source publication's procedure: A later analysis tallied 75 million to 95 million unique TCR beta chains across the 640 or so repertoires, and some 10 million of those chains were shared by two or more donors. Raw reads were error-corrected and collapsed into unique sequences with a nearest-neighbor algorithm that merged closely related sequences to remove PCR and sequencing errors. CDR3 sequences were aligned to IMGT reference sequences to assign V, D and J gene segments. For a sequence to be retained, a match of at least six nucleotides was required to both a V gene segment and a J gene segment. Rearrangements were called productive when the CDR3 lacked stop codons and stayed in frame with V and J; all others were non-productive. Following IMGT convention, CDR3 was defined as the stretch from the second conserved V-encoded cysteine up to the conserved J-encoded phenylalanine. Sequences without an unambiguous match to a single V gene segment were excluded from the earlier analysis of a few hundred of the donors. In an earlier analysis of roughly 500 of the donors, V segments were called functional above 56.7% productive rearrangements and were called segregating when the between-donor standard deviation exceeded 5%. A statistical classification framework was built for diagnosing cytomegalovirus status from the catalog of TCR beta chain sequences. V and J gene assignment, in a later analysis, came from comparing TCR nucleotide sequences with IMGT/GENE-DB human TR gene sequences. A later analysis assigned CDR3 sequences and most-parsimonious VDJ recombination scenarios with the TCRdist pipeline. In a later analysis, each TCR beta chain was defined by its CDR3 amino acid sequence together with its V-gene family, and reads without a unique V-gene family were excluded. As a way to deal with suspected cross-contamination and a sequencing artifact, a later analysis dropped 592 nucleotide sequences that were highly shared and had low generation probability. For each public chain, a later analysis derived a clonal expansion index from normalized ranks of inferred template counts within each repertoire. In a later analysis, generation probabilities were computed using a VDJ recombination model fitted to out-of-frame rearrangements, and the results were checked against IGoR. A later analysis scored TCR-TCR, TCR-HLA and TCR-CMV co-occurrence with hypergeometric tests, applying a repertoire-size bias correction to TCR pairs. A later analysis estimated false discovery rates by permuting HLA or CMV assignments 20 times. In a later analysis, co-occurring TCRs were grouped using DBSCAN, with TCRdist sequence similarity added in when clustering inside HLA-allele-positive subsets. Repertoires with fewer than 30,000 or more than 120,000 public chains, plus five repertoires with anomalous nucleotide sharing, were excluded from co-occurrence clustering. What TCRdb holds here is the immuneACCESS table cut down to in-frame rearrangements. Part of the clones is not present; checked against another copy, under half of the missing clones reflect an unresolved V gene, and the others are unexplained. The V and J calls and clone size are taken from that table; D and trimming were inferred from the DNA. The sample table gives 140,000 to 150,000 clones. The ten largest clones take up 1.5% to 2% of the sample.

The germline V gene provides CDR1 SGHDT and CDR2 YYEEEE. The CDR3 contains 16 residues, cysteine and phenylalanine counted. Just the 48-base CDR3 DNA is kept, in frame starting at base 1. Clipping removes 4 bases from V and 0 bases from J, with 5 as the unmatched junction base count. This entry belongs to a study of cytomegalovirus exposure and HLA in healthy donors (dated by TCRdb to between 2016 and 2019). General notes on the study: An earlier analysis of about 530 of the donors reported 250 to 300 Gb of sequence data and 95 million to 130 million unique TCR beta sequences obtained from roughly 170 million T cells. Around 330 gigabases of sequencing data and 70 million to 95 million unique TCR sequences made up an early release that covered approximately 650 HLA-typed donors. The genetic ancestry cluster associated with self-reported Caucasian donors included around four fifths of the roughly 400 genotyped donors. The study was designed to test whether signatures of past pathogen exposure could be identified by cataloging public T cell receptors. Using immunosequencing, the study profiled T cell repertoires from around 670 subjects and related those repertoires to cytomegalovirus serostatus. In addition to the first cohort of 650 to 800 subjects, a separate validation cohort of over 90 different subjects was used. High-throughput TCR immunosequencing, statistical association of individual TCRs with disease status, and machine learning were combined to predict cytomegalovirus infection status. A later analysis re-examined previously published TCR beta repertoires from more than 550 donors and added high-resolution HLA genotyping to investigate patterns of TCR occurrence. In the later analysis, no new phenotypic data were used to find candidate immune exposures; instead, reliance was placed on TCR beta sequences and their occurrence across donors. To decide whether each TCR beta V gene segment behaved as functional or pseudogenic, an earlier analysis of some 600 of the donors relied on high-throughput TCR beta sequencing. Alongside the repertoire data, information on donor age, sex, ethnicity and CMV serostatus was compiled. Genome-wide SNP genotypes for about 60% of the roughly 670 donors were used in a later genetic analysis, which treated that subset as a discovery cohort. Every repertoire in the discovery cohort had been generated on one and the same sequencing platform. Class I and class II HLA loci were covered by the typing at four-digit resolution. Typing coverage differed by locus: A, B, C, DRB1 and DQB1 were typed in roughly 620-640 donors, DQA1 in 522, DPA1 in 600 to 610, and DPB1 in just under 490. Because of strong linkage in the cohort, roughly five DR-DQ haplotypes were treated as single units for association and clustering. On average, around 230,000 unique TCR beta nucleotide sequences were sequenced per donor among several hundred genotyped donors of the cohort, with 15% to 20% of those sequences being non-productive. What the work shows at the level of the full study, not this receptor alone: Cytomegalovirus status was reported to be diagnosed by the classifier with high specificity and sensitivity in both the original and validation cohorts. Broadly in line with IMGT annotations, most TCR beta V segments showed up in productive rearrangements about 90% or about 30% of the time in an earlier analysis of 587 of the donors. A further reported finding was that TCR beta sequences accurately predicted the HLA-A and HLA-B alleles for most subjects in the first cohort. According to a later analysis, most CMV-associated TCR beta chains appeared to be HLA-restricted, and the HLA associations seemed to be driven largely by CMV exposure. According to a later analysis, parvovirus B19, influenza, CMV and Epstein-Barr virus appeared linked to several top co-occurrence clusters. According to a later analysis, TCR association rates differed among HLA loci, with DRB1 alleles showing the most associated TCRs and HLA-C alleles showing the fewest. It was suggested by the authors that the approach could potentially be generalized to other disease states and immunological phenotypes. Across donors, most TCR sequences were observed very rarely, whereas some public TCRs were present in many individuals. Because the 87-base-pair reads could not distinguish some IMGT-functional V segments, including TRBV6-2 and TRBV6-3, those segments were excluded. The only immune exposure information available for the cohort was CMV serostatus. Specific HLA alleles were associated with 15,000 to 20,000 TCR beta sequences at a false discovery rate of 0.05 in a later analysis. The presence/absence analyses assumed that sequencing depth was roughly uniform across donors, and that assumption may not be true. Because counts were too low, about 18 rarely observed V segments, including chromosome 9 orphons, were excluded from the earlier analysis of 587 of the donors. In a later analysis, HLA-associated TCR beta chains showed more clonal expansion and lower generation probabilities than non-associated chains that were equally common. According to a later genetic analysis, donors in an Asian-associated ancestry cluster had fewer N-insertions in productive TCRs than the roughly 700-donor mean. A few of the identified cytomegalovirus-associated TCR beta chains were confirmed in vitro to be specific for cytomegalovirus antigens. Linkage disequilibrium might explain the correlated functional status among segregating V segments, but an unknown experimental factor could not be ruled out. A cluster of highly shared sequence variants was judged likely to be a technical artifact of the sequencing pipeline. HLA typing was unavailable for some donors at each locus, so association tests used only the typed subset. This cohort had only TCR beta chains sequenced, and the lack of alpha or paired-chain data limited which features could be detected. A total of roughly 160 TCR beta chains were listed by the study as associated with cytomegalovirus. When HLA alleles, especially DR and DQ, strongly co-occurred, TCR associations were difficult to assign to individual alleles. An association between a missense DCLRE1C variant and V-gene and J-gene trimming of TCR beta chains was found in a later genetic analysis and replicated in an independent cohort.

The cohort consisted of 670 or so healthy bone marrow donors. Cohort members were all nominally healthy when sampled, although unrecorded immune exposures were likely present. The donor tested CMV seronegative, placing the donor among the approximately 360 seronegative members of the cohort. A peripheral blood sample was collected from each donor, and TCR beta sequencing was performed on peripheral blood mononuclear cells. The Qiagen DNeasy Blood Extraction Kit was used to extract genomic DNA from the blood cell samples. This receptor was obtained from a woman in her forties or fifties in good health and CMV-seronegative. The sequencing sample was made of PBMCs. The chain was built from TRBV5-6 and TRBJ1-2; TRBD1 aligns with 11 central bases. The DNA sequence is given as TGTGCCAGCAGCGCGGGACAGGGGGGCACTAACTATGGCTACACCTTC. This encodes CASSAGQGGTNYGYTF.